The clone carrying this T cell receptor (beta chain) came up many times. Germline V gene data show CDR1 as LGHNA and CDR2 as YNFKEQ. Unmatched junction bases numbered 2, after V lost 0 bases and J lost 0 bases. This CDR3 is 16 amino acids long. These data are taken from a study of cytomegalovirus exposure and HLA in healthy donors. Produced via immunoSEQ multiplex PCR; TCRdb's table is partial and in-frame only. This sample carries some 180,000 clones, about 89% of them seen once, and the ten largest clones take around 7.2%. The gene calls are TRBV4-2 and TRBJ2-7, with TRBD1 matching over 10 bases. The sequenced material came from PBMCs. This sequence originates from a young man in good health and CMV-seropositive. CDR3 nucleotides: TGTGCCAGCAGCCAAGATGGACAGGGGGTCTCCTACGAGCAGTACTTC. As protein: CASSQDGQGVSYEQYF.